Presented here are 3 T cell receptor beta chains from one specimen sequenced in a study of cytomegalovirus exposure and HLA in healthy donors (dated by TCRdb to 2015 to 2018). Library prep was done by the immunoSEQ multiplex PCR assay. A mixture of 60 forward primers for TCR Vbeta segments and 13 reverse primers for TCR Jbeta segments was used in the multiplex PCR. This immuneACCESS table, as held by TCRdb, lists in-frame sequences with V and J called but not all clones. Of the missing ones, under half trace to an unresolved V gene in checked studies; the others have no known cause. The sample table lists 120,000 or so clones, approximately 72% of them with a count of one. Jointly, the top ten make up nearly 8.5% of the sample. The sample comprised PBMCs. Receptors originate from a woman between 40 and 55 years old in good health and CMV-seropositive.

The chain uses TRBV18 and TRBJ1-4; TRBD1 matches at 8 bases. The junction had 4 bases not matched to a gene; V was cut back by 5 bases and J by 2 bases. Germline CDR1 and CDR2: KGHSH and LQKENI. The CDR3 covers 15 residues. The CDR3 here is CASSENRGTNEKLFF. In nucleotides, the CDR3 is TGTGCCAGCTCAGAGAACAGGGGGACTAATGAAAAACTGTTTTTT. The full variable domain, in which reference TRBV18 and TRBJ1-4 provide the parts outside the CDR3, is NAGVMQNPRHLVRRRGQEARLRCSPMKGHSHVYWYRQLPEEGLKFMVYLQKENIIDESGMPKERFSAEFPKEGPSILRIQQVVRGDSAAYFCASSENRGTNEKLFFGSGTQLSVL.

The chain employs TRBV29-1 and TRBJ2-5; TRBD1 aligns across 10 bases. J lost 4 bases, V lost 3 bases, and 8 bases had no gene match. The length of the CDR3 is 15 residues. Germline assignment: CDR1 SQVTM and CDR2 ANQGSEA. The CDR3, as DNA: TGCAGCGTTGAGGACGACCGGGACAGGGGAGAGACCCAGTACTTC. It specifies CSVEDDRDRGETQYF.

This rearrangement joins TRBV7-9 to TRBJ2-2, with TRBD2 matching 11 bases. The ends lost 5 bases at V and 6 bases at J; junction bases unmatched: 8. The germline V gene encodes CDR1 SEHNR and CDR2 FQNEAQ (reference sequence). This CDR3 has 16 amino acids. In DNA form, the CDR3 reads TGTGCCAGCAGCGCCCGTCGTAGCGGGGGGGCCGGGGAGCTGTTTTTT. Protein: CASSARRSGGAGELFF.